This T cell receptor (beta chain) appears in the sequencing data of a study of T cell repertoires in cytomegalovirus infection. Study as a whole: Carrying CMV and the relevant HLA type showed in public TCR beta signatures.

This clonotype has only a few counts. TCRdb reanalysed the reads using MiXCR and keeps one entry per CDR3 protein. This sample has roughly 310,000 distinct CDR3 sequences; roughly a sixth occur once, and the top ten carry more than 10%. The origin of this receptor is a human donor in good health (CMV status not recorded). Some clones in this sample may be carry-over from other donors' samples. Input material: PBMCs.

The DNA for the CDR3 is TGCAGCGTTCGGCAGGGGGATCAGCCCCAGCATTTT. This encodes CSVRQGDQPQHF. The chain joins TRBV29-1 to TRBJ1-5, with 7 bases lining up with TRBD1. The CDR3 contains 12 residues. V gave up 5 bases and J gave up 5 bases; unmatched junction bases: 3. Germline assignment: CDR1 SQVTM and CDR2 ANQGSEA.